This entry is about one TCR beta chain. This sample was included in a study of T cells expressing NK-cell markers. The germline CDR1 and CDR2 sequences are MNHEY and SMNVEV (reference sequence). CDR3 length: 15 residues. TCRdb re-called the 5' RACE reads and catalogs CDR3 proteins one per entry, DNA excluded. Its table records roughly 350,000 distinct CDR3 sequences. The sequenced sample consisted of blood T cells: a sorted CD56 or NKG2C T cell subset, CD4+ or CD8+ T cells, or bulk PBMC T cells (not recorded which). V gene TRBV27 combines with J gene TRBJ1-4; TCRdb outputs TRBD1, but without DNA this stays unchecked. This TCR derives from a man aged 18-69 years in good health. This CDR3 is CASSSAGTGREKLFF.